Listed below are T cell receptor beta chains from one sample, sequenced in a study of blood T cell repertoires in COVID-19. Clones were sequenced by immunoSEQ multiplex PCR, and TCRdb holds only the in-frame ones, with some missing. The sample lists under 300,000 clones; around four fifths were seen once. Specimen: peripheral blood. All receptors derive from a man aged 25 to 45 who had recovered from COVID-19. Both conserved end residues are trimmed from each CDR3. Fields, in order: J gene, V gene, CDR3 protein.

>TRBJ2-4|TRBV6-2/TRBV6-3
ASSRRQGVFY
>TRBJ1-6|TRBV5-1
ASSLGAGANSPLH
>TRBJ1-1|TRBV11-2
ASSVGQGPRTEAF
>TRBJ1-1|TRBV5-6
ASSLSPGGTEAF
>TRBJ1-4|TRBV4-1
ASSQATGSFNEKLF
>TRBJ1-4|TRBV27
ASSFSGSTNEKLF
>TRBJ2-3|TRBV7-3
ASSLFAGGSTDTQY
>TRBJ2-1|TRBV3-1/TRBV3-2
ASSQGVGVRNEQF
>TRBJ1-6|TRBV27
ASSFRGQGNSPLH
>TRBJ2-1|TRBV7-8
ASLRRAGSSYNEQF
>TRBJ2-3|TRBV5-4
ASSLAVGRATDTQY
>TRBJ2-7|TRBV28
ASRTIRGYEQY
>TRBJ2-3|TRBV7-6
ASSLGEPRITDTQY
>TRBJ2-3|TRBV2
ASSEVLATDTQY
>TRBJ1-1|TRBV11-2
ASSLDPRDEAF
>TRBJ1-6|TRBV19
ASSRGQQSSYNSPLH
>TRBJ1-1|TRBV7-6
ASSSDRRTEAF
>TRBJ2-5|TRBV19
ASSQLAGGLAQTQY
>TRBJ1-3|TRBV6-5
ASRPDSGAGNTIY
>TRBJ2-7|TRBV4-1
ASSHLGLHEQY
>TRBJ2-4|TRBV14
ASSQSGDIQY
>TRBJ2-7|TRBV7-9
ASSSPRGSYEQY
>TRBJ2-7|TRBV10-3
AISELQGDGYEQY
>TRBJ1-6|TRBV5-1
ASSSTGEPYNSPLH
>TRBJ1-4|TRBV4-1
ASSQYRSLNEKLF
>TRBJ1-3|TRBV10-1
ASIRGPGNTIY
>TRBJ2-1|TRBV27
ASSLLAGGISSYNEQF
>TRBJ2-5|TRBV18
ASSPFDSQETQY
>TRBJ1-1|TRBV4-2
ASSQEEVYTEAF
>TRBJ1-2|TRBV12-3/TRBV12-4
ASSLAQNYGYT
>TRBJ1-2|TRBV5-6
ASSGYRIPNYGYT
>TRBJ2-5|TRBV20-1
SASYPSGGTLQETQY
>TRBJ1-5|TRBV12-3/TRBV12-4
ASSTGGNQPQH
>TRBJ1-2|TRBV13
ASSLGQGRNYGYT
>TRBJ1-5|TRBV6-1
ASSELSWEGSNQPQH
>TRBJ1-2|TRBV5-6
ASSQASYGYT
>TRBJ2-3|TRBV2
ASSADRATDTQY
>TRBJ1-2|TRBV12-3/TRBV12-4
ASSPRNYGYT
>TRBJ1-2|TRBV19
ASRILGTGAFRGYT
>TRBJ2-1|TRBV7-3
ASSPSGGPYNEQF
>TRBJ2-7|TRBV10-3
AISGSGGSYEQY
>TRBJ2-1|TRBV19
ASSAGGDYYGDEQF
>TRBJ1-5|TRBV6-6
ASSSKGGSSNQPQH
>TRBJ1-2|TRBV10-2
ASSELRDYGYT
>TRBJ2-3|TRBV29-1
SVGPGGGGRTDTQY
>TRBJ2-3|TRBV7-3
ASSLSSGFADTQY
>TRBJ2-6|TRBV9
ASSANPQGANVLT